A single sample is the source of the 2 T cell receptor beta chains below, sequenced in a study of T-cell reconstitution after alpha-beta-depleted transplantation in children. TCRbeta library construction was performed incorporating unique molecular identifiers. TCRdb re-analysed the PCR reads in MiXCR, keeping a single row per CDR3 protein. The data contain 350,000 to 500,000 distinct CDR3 sequences, 43% of them singletons. Here the sequenced sample was PBMCs, taken before TCRalphabeta/CD19-depleted stem cell transplant. These receptors came from a girl under 10 years old with aplastic anemia, due to receive a stem cell transplant.

The chain combines TRBV7-8 with TRBJ2-5, with D uncertain. The V end lost 7 bases, the J end lost 2 bases, and 14 bases lay between the germline ends. Germline V gives CDR1 SGHVS, CDR2 FQNEAQ. The CDR3 has 14 amino acids. The CDR3 protein is CASTSDRRQETQYF. CDR3 DNA sequence: TGTGCCAGCACCTCGGACCGGAGACAAGAGACCCAGTACTTC.

With regard to this clonotype: The junction does not match germline at one end; this may be a read error. V usage is TRBV20-1 and J usage is TRBJ2-1, with 9 nucleotides matching TRBD2. CDR1 DFQATT and CDR2 SNEGSKA come from the germline V gene (reference sequence). The CDR3 is made up of 17 amino acids. The DNA of the CDR3 is TGCTGTGCTATTCGAGCGGGAGGCCCCAGCTCCTACAATGAGCAGTTCTTC. Protein: CCAIRAGGPSSYNEQFF.